The rows below give T cell receptor beta chains drawn from one sample of a study of blood T cell repertoires in COVID-19. Method: immunoSEQ multiplex PCR; TCRdb's copy keeps in-frame clones and lacks some. Among about 330,000 clones, 88% were seen once, and the ten largest hold 5%. The sample consisted of PBMCs or T cells enriched from blood (not recorded which). These receptors were collected from a young man who had recovered from COVID-19. Both conserved end residues are part of each CDR3. The order of the fields is CDR3 DNA, CDR3 protein, J gene, clone size, D gene, V gene, CDR3 length. A D gene is named only where the DNA matches it firmly. Clone size is given for some rows only: seen once, a few or many times, or a class if the clone is expanded.

cdr3_nt: TGTGCCAGCAGCTTAGTCTCAGGGGCTTATAGCAATCAGCCCCAGCATTTT; cdr3_aa: CASSLVSGAYSNQPQHF; j_call: TRBJ1-5; clone_size: NA; d_call: NA; v_call: TRBV11-2; cdr3_length: 17
cdr3_nt: TGTGCCAGCAGCCTACTGTCAGCGGGCAAGGGAGATACGCAGTATTTT; cdr3_aa: CASSLLSAGKGDTQYF; j_call: TRBJ2-3; clone_size: once; d_call: NA; v_call: TRBV5-4; cdr3_length: 16
cdr3_nt: TGTGCCAGCCACGGGGTTCCCACAGATACGCAGTATTTT; cdr3_aa: CASHGVPTDTQYF; j_call: TRBJ2-3; clone_size: NA; d_call: NA; v_call: TRBV18; cdr3_length: 13
cdr3_nt: TGCGCCAGCAGCCCAGGGGGCGCAACAGATACGCAGTATTTT; cdr3_aa: CASSPGGATDTQYF; j_call: TRBJ2-3; clone_size: NA; d_call: TRBD1; v_call: TRBV5-1; cdr3_length: 14
cdr3_nt: TGCGCCAGCAGCTCCCCCGCGGGCGCATCAGATACGCAGTATTTT; cdr3_aa: CASSSPAGASDTQYF; j_call: TRBJ2-3; clone_size: NA; d_call: NA; v_call: TRBV5-1; cdr3_length: 15
cdr3_nt: TGTGCCAGCTCACCGCCTGGTGACACGGGCTACACCTTC; cdr3_aa: CASSPPGDTGYTF; j_call: TRBJ1-2; clone_size: NA; d_call: NA; v_call: TRBV18; cdr3_length: 13
cdr3_nt: TGTGCCAGCACCGCGACAGGGCGTGAGGGCTACACCTTC; cdr3_aa: CASTATGREGYTF; j_call: TRBJ1-2; clone_size: once; d_call: TRBD1; v_call: TRBV12-3/TRBV12-4; cdr3_length: 13
cdr3_nt: TGCGCCAGCAGCTTGGACATTACCCAGTACTTC; cdr3_aa: CASSLDITQYF; j_call: TRBJ2-5; clone_size: NA; d_call: NA; v_call: TRBV5-1; cdr3_length: 11
cdr3_nt: TGTGCCAGCAGCGTAGAGGGACTGGACGCGAACACCGGGGAGCTGTTTTTT; cdr3_aa: CASSVEGLDANTGELFF; j_call: TRBJ2-2; clone_size: NA; d_call: NA; v_call: TRBV9; cdr3_length: 17
cdr3_nt: TGTGCCAGCAGCCCCTTTAAAAACACCATATATTTT; cdr3_aa: CASSPFKNTIYF; j_call: TRBJ1-3; clone_size: NA; d_call: NA; v_call: TRBV6-5; cdr3_length: 12
cdr3_nt: TGTGCCAGTAGTACAGGGGTTAATGAGCAGTTCTTC; cdr3_aa: CASSTGVNEQFF; j_call: TRBJ2-1; clone_size: NA; d_call: NA; v_call: TRBV19; cdr3_length: 12
cdr3_nt: TGTGCCAGCAGTTTACGCGGTGGGGCTTTCTTT; cdr3_aa: CASSLRGGAFF; j_call: TRBJ1-1; clone_size: NA; d_call: NA; v_call: TRBV28; cdr3_length: 11
cdr3_nt: TGTGCCAGCAGTGGAACAGCCAACTATGGCTACACCTTC; cdr3_aa: CASSGTANYGYTF; j_call: TRBJ1-2; clone_size: NA; d_call: NA; v_call: TRBV2; cdr3_length: 13
cdr3_nt: TGTGCCAGCAGTTTACAGGGGGGAAATCAGCCCCAGCATTTT; cdr3_aa: CASSLQGGNQPQHF; j_call: TRBJ1-5; clone_size: NA; d_call: TRBD1; v_call: TRBV27; cdr3_length: 14
cdr3_nt: TGTGCCAGCGGACTTAGCACAGATACGCAGTATTTT; cdr3_aa: CASGLSTDTQYF; j_call: TRBJ2-3; clone_size: NA; d_call: NA; v_call: TRBV12-3/TRBV12-4; cdr3_length: 12
cdr3_nt: TGTGCCAGCTCCGGGTCAGTTGCTAATGAAAAACTGTTTTTT; cdr3_aa: CASSGSVANEKLFF; j_call: TRBJ1-4; clone_size: NA; d_call: NA; v_call: TRBV18; cdr3_length: 14
cdr3_nt: TGTGCCAGCAGTGAACTCGGGACGGGAGGCTACGAGCAGTACTTC; cdr3_aa: CASSELGTGGYEQYF; j_call: TRBJ2-7; clone_size: NA; d_call: TRBD2; v_call: TRBV6-1; cdr3_length: 15
cdr3_nt: TGTGCCAGCAGCTTGGGACAGGTCTATAATTCACCCCTCCACTTT; cdr3_aa: CASSLGQVYNSPLHF; j_call: TRBJ1-6; clone_size: NA; d_call: NA; v_call: TRBV5-4; cdr3_length: 15
cdr3_nt: TGTGCCACCGATGGAGGGGGCGGACACACCTTC; cdr3_aa: CATDGGGGHTF; j_call: TRBJ1-2; clone_size: NA; d_call: TRBD1; v_call: TRBV24-1; cdr3_length: 11
cdr3_nt: TGTGCCAGCAGCCAAGGCTCTCCGGGGGGTGGCGGGGAGCTGTTTTTT; cdr3_aa: CASSQGSPGGGGELFF; j_call: TRBJ2-2; clone_size: NA; d_call: TRBD2; v_call: TRBV3-1/TRBV3-2; cdr3_length: 16
cdr3_nt: TGTGCCAGTAGTATAGATGGCGGATATTCACCCCTCCACTTT; cdr3_aa: CASSIDGGYSPLHF; j_call: TRBJ1-6; clone_size: once; d_call: NA; v_call: TRBV19; cdr3_length: 14
cdr3_nt: TGTGCCAGCAGTTTCTTTTTAGCGGGGTCCTACAATGAGCAGTTCTTC; cdr3_aa: CASSFFLAGSYNEQFF; j_call: TRBJ2-1; clone_size: NA; d_call: TRBD2; v_call: TRBV28; cdr3_length: 16
cdr3_nt: TGTGCCAGCAGCGGGGGACAGGGTGTGGATGAGCAGTTCTTC; cdr3_aa: CASSGGQGVDEQFF; j_call: TRBJ2-1; clone_size: NA; d_call: TRBD1; v_call: TRBV9; cdr3_length: 14
cdr3_nt: TGTGCCTGGAGACTAGCGGGGGCCTACAATGAGCAGTTCTTC; cdr3_aa: CAWRLAGAYNEQFF; j_call: TRBJ2-1; clone_size: NA; d_call: TRBD2; v_call: TRBV30; cdr3_length: 14
cdr3_nt: TGTGCCAGTACCCCGGGGACAGGGGGAAATGAAAAACTGTTTTTT; cdr3_aa: CASTPGTGGNEKLFF; j_call: TRBJ1-4; clone_size: NA; d_call: TRBD1; v_call: TRBV19; cdr3_length: 15
cdr3_nt: TGCGCCAGCAGCCAAGGGATTCCGGGCGGGGGCTACACCTTC; cdr3_aa: CASSQGIPGGGYTF; j_call: TRBJ1-2; clone_size: NA; d_call: NA; v_call: TRBV4-1; cdr3_length: 14
cdr3_nt: TGTGCCAGTAGTGCCCGGACAGGGGGCACCTTTGGCTACACCTTC; cdr3_aa: CASSARTGGTFGYTF; j_call: TRBJ1-2; clone_size: NA; d_call: TRBD1; v_call: TRBV19; cdr3_length: 15
cdr3_nt: TGTGCCAGCAGGGATACAGGGAAAGGGGAAAACACCATATATTTT; cdr3_aa: CASRDTGKGENTIYF; j_call: TRBJ1-3; clone_size: NA; d_call: NA; v_call: TRBV28; cdr3_length: 15
cdr3_nt: TGTGCCAGCAGCCAAGAGGCAGCGGGGGGTTCCTACGAGCAGTACTTC; cdr3_aa: CASSQEAAGGSYEQYF; j_call: TRBJ2-7; clone_size: NA; d_call: TRBD2; v_call: TRBV3-1/TRBV3-2; cdr3_length: 16
cdr3_nt: TGTGCCAGCAGTTTATCTAGACAGGCTCAAGACTATGGCTACACCTTC; cdr3_aa: CASSLSRQAQDYGYTF; j_call: TRBJ1-2; clone_size: NA; d_call: NA; v_call: TRBV28; cdr3_length: 16
cdr3_nt: TGTGCCAGCAGCAAACGACGCAGGTACCCTCAGCCCCAGCATTTT; cdr3_aa: CASSKRRRYPQPQHF; j_call: TRBJ1-5; clone_size: NA; d_call: NA; v_call: TRBV21-1; cdr3_length: 15
cdr3_nt: TGTGCCACCAGTGATGGGGGGGGGAAGGAGACCCAGTACTTC; cdr3_aa: CATSDGGGKETQYF; j_call: TRBJ2-5; clone_size: NA; d_call: TRBD2; v_call: TRBV24-1; cdr3_length: 14
cdr3_nt: TGTGCCAGCAGCTTGGGGCGGGCAGGGGGCTTTCAAGAGACCCAGTACTTC; cdr3_aa: CASSLGRAGGFQETQYF; j_call: TRBJ2-5; clone_size: NA; d_call: TRBD1; v_call: TRBV5-8; cdr3_length: 17